This T cell receptor beta chain was obtained from a study of shared clonotypes between healthy human individuals. General observations from the study: Sorted-subset sequencing, rarefaction showed, was incomplete despite large depth.

The CDR3 has 20 residues. The data were produced by immunoSEQ multiplex PCR, yet TCRdb's version contains in-frame clones alone and is incomplete. The table records approximately 1.5 million clones, around 98.5% of them present only once. The donors, healthy adults who were HIV-negative, had experienced no recent acute infections or vaccinations. Note on this clone: The antigen is not known.

J is TRBJ2-7 and V is TRBV21-1; the DNA was not compared with TRBD1, the D call given in the table. TRBV21-1 constitutes a pseudogene. The sequencing input was naive CD4+ T cells sorted from blood. The subset is: CD45RA+ positively selected. The source is a man aged 25-45 years in good health. CDR3 sequence: CASSTRGTGGGRYGTYEQYF. The CDR3 DNA follows: TGTGCCAGCAGCACCCGAGGGACAGGGGGCGGTAGGTATGGAACTTACGAGCAGTACTTC.